This entry concerns a single T cell receptor (beta chain). Its antigen is currently unknown. This specimen comes from a study of cytomegalovirus exposure and HLA in healthy donors. Study context: Earlier results showed roughly 120 million unique TCR beta sequences derived from 150 million to 200 million T cells. Inside one of the first data releases sat 75 million to 100 million unique TCRs taken from HLA-typed donors. Study results and caveats: Evidence from a later analysis indicated that most CMV-associated TCR beta chains looked HLA-restricted. Immune exposure was documented only through CMV serostatus.

The PCR ran on 60 Vbeta and 13 Jbeta primers. Profiling relied on immunoSEQ multiplex PCR, and the TCRdb table lists in-frame clones only, not all of them. The sample has approximately 160,000 clones; 55% to 80% are singletons. V dropped 5 bases and J dropped 1; count of bases not matched to a gene: 1. Looked up from germline, CDR1 is SGHNT and CDR2 is YENEEA. The CDR3 is 13 amino acids. This chain links TRBV11-3 with TRBJ1-1; 7 bases match TRBD1. The clonotype originates from a woman between 18 and 29 years old in good health and CMV-seropositive. Source material: PBMCs. CDR3 coding DNA: TGTGCCAGCAGCCGGACAGGGAACACTGAAGCTTTCTTT. Protein: CASSRTGNTEAFF. The full variable domain, its missing parts supplied by reference TRBV11-3 and TRBJ1-1, is EAGVVQSPRYKIIEKKQPVAFWCNPISGHNTLYWYLQNLGQGPELLIRYENEEAVDDSQLPKDRFSAERLKGVDSTLKIQPAELGDSAVYLCASSRTGNTEAFFGQGTRLTVV.